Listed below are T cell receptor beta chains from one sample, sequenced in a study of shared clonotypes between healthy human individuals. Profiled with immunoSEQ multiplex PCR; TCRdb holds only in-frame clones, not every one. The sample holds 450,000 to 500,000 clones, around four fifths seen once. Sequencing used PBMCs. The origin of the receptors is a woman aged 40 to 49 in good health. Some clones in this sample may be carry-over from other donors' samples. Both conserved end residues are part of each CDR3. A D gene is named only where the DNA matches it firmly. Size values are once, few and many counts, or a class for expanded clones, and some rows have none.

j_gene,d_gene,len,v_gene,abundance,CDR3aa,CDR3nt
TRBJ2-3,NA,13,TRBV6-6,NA,CASRKTSTDTQYF,TGTGCCAGCAGAAAAACTAGCACAGATACGCAGTATTTT
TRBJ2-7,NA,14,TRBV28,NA,CASSAGSRLYEQYF,TGTGCCAGCAGTGCGGGGTCCAGGCTATACGAGCAGTACTTC
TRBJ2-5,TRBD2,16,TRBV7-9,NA,CASSARTSGKGETQYF,TGTGCCAGCAGCGCCCGGACTAGCGGGAAGGGCGAGACCCAGTACTTC
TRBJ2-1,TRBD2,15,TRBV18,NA,CASRTSGRAPIEQFF,TGTGCCAGCAGAACTAGCGGGAGGGCTCCCATTGAGCAGTTCTTC
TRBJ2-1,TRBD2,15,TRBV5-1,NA,CASSLNPSGSNEQFF,TGCGCCAGCAGCTTGAACCCTAGCGGGAGCAATGAGCAGTTCTTC
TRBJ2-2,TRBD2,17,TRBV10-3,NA,CAISDVGLAENTGELFF,TGTGCCATCAGTGATGTAGGACTAGCGGAAAACACCGGGGAGCTGTTTTTT
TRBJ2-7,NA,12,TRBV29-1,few,CSVGGASDEQYF,TGCAGCGTAGGGGGAGCTAGTGACGAGCAGTACTTC
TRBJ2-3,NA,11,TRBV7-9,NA,CASTRVDTQYF,TGTGCCAGCACGCGGGTAGATACGCAGTATTTT
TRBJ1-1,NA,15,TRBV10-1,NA,CASSHGKTACTEAFF,TGCGCCAGCAGTCACGGAAAGACAGCCTGCACTGAAGCTTTCTTT
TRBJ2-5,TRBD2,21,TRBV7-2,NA,CASSLALPGLAGGGYPWAQYF,TGTGCCAGCAGCTTAGCACTTCCTGGACTAGCGGGAGGGGGCTATCCGTGGGCCCAGTACTTC
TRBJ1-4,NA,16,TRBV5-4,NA,CASSQEQSLLNEKLFF,TGTGCCAGCAGCCAAGAGCAGTCTCTATTAAATGAAAAACTGTTTTTT
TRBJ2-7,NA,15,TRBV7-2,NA,CASSLDGLASYEQYF,TGTGCCAGCAGCTTAGATGGTCTAGCCTCCTACGAGCAGTACTTC